This T cell receptor beta chain was sequenced in a study of blood T cell repertoires in COVID-19 (dated by TCRdb to 2020 to 2022). A note on the overall study: The collaborator samples originated in the United States, Italy and Spain and spanned the acute and convalescent phases of COVID-19. The prospective study material was composed of cDNA or gDNA derived from T cells, B-cell-depleted T cells, or PBMCs. Deeply sampled blood TCRbeta repertoires from subjects exposed to, actively infected with, or recovered from COVID-19 were included in the dataset. The repertoires were made available in a free public database intended to serve as a resource for research on the immune response to SARS-CoV-2. Samples came from the ongoing ImmuneRACE study (first 160 participants) plus 1,254 subjects from 6 global collaborators. A de-identified subject ID, COVID-19 status, age in years and sex were almost always included in the sample metadata. Where available, HLA class I and class II types were taken from metadata supplied by the sample provider and were not determined by assay-based typing. On the study overall, not on this receptor specifically: How much clinical and demographic metadata was included differed by source and by participant, and the metadata was provided uncurated.

TCRbeta CDR3 regions were amplified from genomic DNA using the immunoSEQ Assay, a bias-controlled multiplex PCR. Processing in the source paper ran as follows. Within the assay, amplification of reference gene primers was used to estimate how many nucleated cells each sample contained. Sequence reads were collapsed and filtered to measure the absolute abundance of every unique TCRbeta CDR3 rearrangement. For each sample, productive Simpson clonality was calculated by taking the square root of Simpson's diversity index across productive rearrangements. The source is immuneACCESS, and TCRdb retained only in-frame sequences with V and J called. Part of the clones is not carried over; for the studies checked, unresolved V genes explain less than half of this, and the remainder is unexplained. V and J calls and clone size are given by that table; D and trimming were obtained from the DNA. The sample records roughly 250,000 clones, roughly 89% of which are singletons. The top ten constitute under 10% of the sample.

Enrolling through a virtual design, the prospective study's participants ranged in age from roughly 18 to 95 years and lived across some 23 United States geographic areas. In the prospective study, cohorts were assigned on the basis of participant-reported clinical history obtained from a screening survey and a study questionnaire. Recovered participants in ImmuneRACE Cohort 3 were defined by two consecutive negative NP/OP PCR tests, clearance by a healthcare professional, or resolution of symptoms. In the prospective study, mobile phlebotomists collected whole blood, serum and a nasopharyngeal or oropharyngeal swab from each participant. Participants in the prospective study had the option to provide additional blood draws and questionnaires over a roughly two-month period. Prospective study blood samples were shipped either frozen or at room temperature before DNA extraction. The CDR3 goes from the cysteine to the phenylalanine over 12 residues. Only the CDR3 region is kept as DNA, spanning 36 bases read in frame from base 1. The junction carries 7 bases between V and J, which are trimmed by 4 bases and 1 base respectively. For CDR1 and CDR2, the germline V gene lists SQVTM and ANQGSEA.

Comments on this clone: Its target antigen remains unknown. Qualities for individual bases were not recorded, and no much larger clone is one base off.

This TCR was recovered from a man aged 40-49 years who had recovered from COVID-19. The sequenced sample consisted of PBMCs or T cells enriched from blood (not recorded which). In this chain, TRBV29-1 is recombined with TRBJ1-2; no D gene call is confident. The CDR3 region: CSVVSVNYGYTF. The DNA is TGCAGCGTTGTCTCGGTTAACTATGGCTACACCTTC.